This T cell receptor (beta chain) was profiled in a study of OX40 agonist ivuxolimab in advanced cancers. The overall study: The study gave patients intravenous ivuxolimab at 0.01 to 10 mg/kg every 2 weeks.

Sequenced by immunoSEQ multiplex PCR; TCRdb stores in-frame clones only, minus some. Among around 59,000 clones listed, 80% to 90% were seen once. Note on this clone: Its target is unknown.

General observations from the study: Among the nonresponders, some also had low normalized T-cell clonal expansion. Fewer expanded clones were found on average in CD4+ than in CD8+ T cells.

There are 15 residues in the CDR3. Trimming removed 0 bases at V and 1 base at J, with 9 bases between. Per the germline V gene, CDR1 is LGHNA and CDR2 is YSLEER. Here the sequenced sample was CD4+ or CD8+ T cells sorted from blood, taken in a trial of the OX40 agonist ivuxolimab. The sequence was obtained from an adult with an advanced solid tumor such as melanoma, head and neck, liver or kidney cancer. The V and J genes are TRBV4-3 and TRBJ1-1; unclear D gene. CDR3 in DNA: TGCGCCAGCAGCCAAGATGTGGGAAAGAACACTGAAGCTTTCTTT. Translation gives CASSQDVGKNTEAFF.